Presented here are 13 T cell receptor beta chains from one specimen sequenced in a study of T cell responses to AZD1222 COVID-19 vaccine. Here immunoSEQ multiplex PCR was the method, and the copy in TCRdb shows in-frame clones only, minus some. The profile covers about 77,000 clones, with more than 85% appearing a single time and around 4.5% taken by the ten largest. The specimen comprised peripheral blood, sampled 28 days after the second AZD1222 dose. The receptor source for this set is an adult who received the AZD1222 COVID-19 vaccine.

The genes are TRBV5-6 and TRBJ2-7; possible D gene TRBD2, 6 bases. The CDR3 length is 16 residues. The germline CDR1 and CDR2 sequences are SGHDT and YYEEEE. V lost 0 bases and J 2 bases, leaving 15 bases between the germline ends. CDR3 sequence (DNA): TGTGCCAGCAGCTTGGCGTTGCGGGACCTTGCCTACGAGCAGTACTTC. Translated, it gives CASSLALRDLAYEQYF.

The rearrangement links TRBV28 to TRBJ1-6; TRBD1 is a possible D gene (6 bases). CDR1 is MDHEN and CDR2 is SYDVKM in the germline V gene. The CDR3 is 15 residues long. V was trimmed by 6 bases and J by 6 bases, leaving 15 bases between them. As DNA, the CDR3 is TGTGCCAGCAGCGAGAGGGGGGGGACTAATTCACCCCTCCACTTT. This sequence encodes CASSERGGTNSPLHF.

J is TRBJ1-1 and V is TRBV5-1; 9 nucleotides agree with TRBD1. CDR3 length equals 15 residues. Germline CDR1 SGHRS, CDR2 YFSETQ. V lost 4 bases to trimming and J lost 5 bases; unmatched junction nucleotides: 9. CDR3 region: CASSLGQGGSTEAFF. The CDR3, as DNA: TGCGCCAGCAGCCTGGGACAGGGAGGTAGTACTGAAGCTTTCTTT.

The gene calls are TRBV6-2 or TRBV6-3 and TRBJ2-1, with D possibly matching TRBD2 (5 bases). V was pared by 2 bases and J by 10 bases, with 18 bases between. The CDR3 has 15 amino acids. Germline V CDR1 and CDR2: MNHEY, SVGEGT. Here the CDR3 reads CASSYKAGAPSEQFF. CDR3 in DNA: TGTGCCAGCAGTTACAAGGCGGGCGCCCCTTCCGAGCAGTTCTTC.

This chain joins TRBV5-6 and TRBJ2-7, with 10 bases fitting TRBD2. Germline V gene data show CDR1 as SGHDT and CDR2 as YYEEEE. V dropped 4 bases and J dropped 6; count of bases not matched to a gene: 10. The length of the CDR3 is 15 residues. The CDR3 DNA follows: TGTGCCAGCAGCCTGGTGGTAACTAGCGGGATCGAGCAGTACTTC. Translation gives CASSLVVTSGIEQYF.

This clone was observed once. The J gene is TRBJ1-2, the V gene TRBV10-1, with TRBD1 identical over 7 bases. The CDR3 is made up of 15 amino acids. V was pared by 6 bases and J by 5 bases, with 12 bases of the junction left unmatched. CDR1 WNHNN and CDR2 SYGVQD come from the germline V gene (reference sequence). The CDR3 region has the DNA TGCGCCAGCAGCGAAGACAGGGCCCGGCGATATGGCTACACCTTC. Residues: CASSEDRARRYGYTF.

The genes are TRBV7-2 and TRBJ2-7, with TRBD2 matching over 8 bases. Germline V gene lookup returns CDR1 SGHTA and CDR2 FQGNSA. The CDR3 loop spans 14 amino acids. With 4 bases clipped from V and 3 bases from J, the junction kept 5 bases outside the gene matches. This CDR3 reads CASSYTSGGYEQYF. The CDR3 bases are TGTGCCAGCAGCTACACTAGCGGAGGCTACGAGCAGTACTTC. Variable domain in full (rest from reference TRBV7-2 and TRBJ2-7): GAGVSQSPSNKVTEKGKDVELRCDPISGHTALYWYRQSLGQGLEFLIYFQGNSAPDKSGLPSDRFSAERTGGSVSTLTIQRTQQEDSAVYLCASSYTSGGYEQYFGPGTRLTVT.

The chain joins TRBV18 to TRBJ1-1; TRBD1 might be the D (5 bases). Trimming stripped 2 bases from V and 8 bases from J, with 15 bases between. This CDR3 comprises 14 residues. Germline V gives CDR1 KGHSH, CDR2 LQKENI. The CDR3 DNA follows: TGTGCCAGCTCACCATCGGGACTGATAGTCGAAGCTTTCTTT. It is translated as CASSPSGLIVEAFF.

This chain links TRBV14 with TRBJ1-2; no clear D gene. Germline CDR1 is SGHDN and CDR2 is FVKESK. This CDR3 contains 12 residues. Trimming took 0 bases from V and 3 from J, leaving 2 bases between them. This chain's CDR3 is CASSQEYYGYTF. The CDR3 DNA is TGTGCCAGCAGCCAAGAGTACTATGGCTACACCTTC.

The chain has TRBV3-1 (or the pseudogene TRBV3-2) and TRBJ1-6, with a tentative D call TRBD1 (6 bases). The germline V and J ends were trimmed by 3 bases and 6 bases, with 9 bases remaining between them. Germline CDR1 LGHDT, CDR2 YNNKEL (reference sequence). The CDR3 length is 14 residues. CDR3 protein: CASSQLDSNSPLHF. Written as DNA, the CDR3 is TGTGCCAGCAGCCAGTTGGACAGTAATTCACCCCTCCACTTT.

The V gene is TRBV4-1, the J gene TRBJ1-5, with D possibly TRBD1 on 6 matching bases. Between the trimmed V and J ends, which lost 2 bases and 5 bases, there was a span of 22 bases. Germline V gene sequence: CDR1 MGHRA, CDR2 YSYEKL. CDR3 length equals 18 residues. This CDR3 reads CASSQTLSTGSVHQPQHF. The CDR3 region has the DNA TGCGCCAGCAGCCAAACCTTGTCGACAGGCTCGGTACATCAGCCCCAGCATTTT.

This sequence joins TRBV15 and TRBJ1-1; the D gene is possibly TRBD1 (5 bases). Germline CDR1 LNHNV, CDR2 YYDKDF (reference sequence). The CDR3 contains 15 residues. Deletions cut 3 bases from V and 5 bases from J, with 16 bases between. For the CDR3, the DNA is TGTGCCACCAGCAGGGACTCGGGGGGAAGTACTGAAGCTTTCTTT. Encoded protein: CATSRDSGGSTEAFF.

The V call is TRBV5-1, the J call TRBJ1-5; maybe TRBD1 (6 bases). The germline V gene has CDR1 SGHRS and CDR2 YFSETQ. This CDR3 comprises 14 residues. V lost 2 bases and J 4 bases, leaving 10 bases between the germline ends. The CDR3 is CASSFRGGNQPQHF. The CDR3 coding sequence is TGCGCCAGCAGCTTTAGGGGGGGAAATCAGCCCCAGCATTTT.